The 5 T cell receptor beta chains listed next were all sequenced from one sample in a study of regulatory T cells in long-lasting Graves disease. Building the TCR beta libraries relied on iRepertoire HTBI primers, and CDR3 regions underwent Arm-PCR. TCRdb processed the multiplex PCR reads anew with MiXCR; each CDR3 protein has one entry. The data contain about 470,000 distinct CDR3 sequences, more than 20% of them singletons. Time point noted: persistent/refractory GD, antithyroid drugs over 5 years with positive TRAb. Preparation of the TCR library used RNA extracted from PBMCs. The sample here was peripheral blood mononuclear cells (PBMCs), taken when the disease was refractory, from a patient treated with antithyroid drugs. The receptors come from a female donor with Graves disease.

This clonotype has only a few counts. V gene TRBV5-1 combines with J gene TRBJ1-2; D unclear. Per the germline V gene, CDR1 is SGHRS and CDR2 is YFSETQ. The CDR3 is 13 residues long. The V and J ends lost 4 bases and 4 bases respectively, with 11 bases between them. CDR3 sequence (DNA): TGCGCCAGCAGCGTAACAGCGGGCTATGGCTACACCTTC. Its protein product is CASSVTAGYGYTF.

This clonotype has just a few counts. The chain has TRBV5-1 and TRBJ1-1, with a possible D match to TRBD1 (5 bases). The CDR3 extends over 11 amino acids. V was clipped by 6 bases and J by 9 bases, with 12 bases between them. Germline CDR1 reads SGHRS; CDR2 reads YFSETQ. The CDR3 region has the DNA TGCGCCAGCACAGTCAGGGCTCAAGCTTTCTTT. Residues: CASTVRAQAFF.

Here the CDR3 DNA reads TGCGCCAGCAGTGAGAATCTCAAAAACATTCAGTACTTC. Translation gives CASSENLKNIQYF. This rearrangement joins TRBV10-1 to TRBJ2-4; D is undetermined. CDR3 length equals 13 residues. The ends were cut back, 2 bases at V and 3 bases at J, with 5 bases in the middle. The germline V gene has CDR1 WNHNN and CDR2 SYGVQD (reference sequence).

This clonotype occurred many times. The chain employs TRBV9 and TRBJ2-5; no firm D call. CDR3 size: 13 residues. The V end lost 0 bases, the J end lost 4 bases, and 7 bases lay between the germline ends. Looked up from germline, CDR1 is SGDLS and CDR2 is YYNGEE. CDR3 sequence (DNA): TGTGCCAGCAGCGTAGACGGGCTAGAGACCCAGTACTTC. This sequence encodes CASSVDGLETQYF.

The V call is TRBV28, the J call TRBJ1-2, with D tentatively TRBD1 (6 bases). CDR1 and CDR2 (germline): MDHEN, SYDVKM. Trimming removed 7 bases from V and 4 bases from J, with 16 bases in between. The CDR3 runs 14 residues. CDR3 amino acids: CASIGGRLGYGYTF. In DNA form, the CDR3 reads TGTGCCAGCATCGGGGGGCGCTTAGGCTATGGCTACACCTTC.